This TCR beta chain was sequenced in a study of shared clonotypes between healthy human individuals. V was clipped by 2 bases and J by 6 bases; unmatched bases: 7. The CDR3 spans 16 residues. Looked up from germline, CDR1 is GTSNPN and CDR2 is SVGIG (reference sequence). TCRdb keeps only in-frame clones here, not all; method: immunoSEQ multiplex PCR. Of about 2.3 million clones in the sample, approximately 90% were seen once. The chain employs TRBV30 and TRBJ2-7; 16 bases align to TRBD2. The sequence was collected from a young man in good health. Some clones in this sample may be carry-over from other donors' samples. What was sequenced was naive CD4+ T cells from PBMCs. The subset was: CD45RA+ positively selected. CDR3 residues: CAWSSGTSGRVVEQYF. The CDR3 DNA reads TGTGCCTGGAGTAGCGGGACTAGCGGGAGGGTCGTCGAGCAGTACTTC.